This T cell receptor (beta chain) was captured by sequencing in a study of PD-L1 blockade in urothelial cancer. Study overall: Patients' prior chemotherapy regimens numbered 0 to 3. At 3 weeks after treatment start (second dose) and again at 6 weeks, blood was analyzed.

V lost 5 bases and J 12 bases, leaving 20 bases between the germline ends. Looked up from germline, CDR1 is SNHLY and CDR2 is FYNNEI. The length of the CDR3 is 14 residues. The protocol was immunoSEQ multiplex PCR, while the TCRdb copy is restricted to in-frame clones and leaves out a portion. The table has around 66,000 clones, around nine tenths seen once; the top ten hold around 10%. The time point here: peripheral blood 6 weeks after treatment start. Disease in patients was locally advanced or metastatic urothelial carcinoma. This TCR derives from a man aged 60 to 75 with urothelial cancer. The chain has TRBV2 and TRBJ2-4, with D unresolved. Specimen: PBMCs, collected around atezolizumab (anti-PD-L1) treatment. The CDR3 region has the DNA TGTGCCAGCAGTCCATTGCCATCGAGCGCCTCTCAGTACTTC. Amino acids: CASSPLPSSASQYF.